Sequencing of this T cell receptor beta chain was carried out in a study of T cells in Graves' hyperthyroidism and ophthalmopathy. Study results and caveats: Prediction of ophthalmopathy progression came a median around 6 months pre-onset. Blood also held most thyroid clonotypes expanded beyond 0.001. Classification by a 13 V-J model distinguished ophthalmopathy from stable hyperthyroidism.

On this clonotype itself: Antigen specificity is unknown.

Amplification yielded TCR beta CDR3 regions, with RNA transcripts as the source. The HTBI primer set was used in a first-round RT-PCR of the TCR CDR3. TCRdb used MiXCR to reprocess the multiplex PCR reads, holding one entry per CDR3 protein. The repertoire consists of some 270,000 distinct CDR3 sequences, with about an eighth occurring once and the leading ten covering 7.8%. The CDR3 totals 16 residues. CDR1 and CDR2 (germline): MGHRA, YSYEKL. V dropped 1 base and J dropped 5; count of bases not matched to a gene: 7. Clinical symptoms, serum thyroxine, TRAb, thyroid ultrasound and orbital computed tomography informed diagnoses.

This chain links TRBV4-1 with TRBJ1-1, with 10 bases aligning to TRBD1. Sample: blood. The source is a woman in her thirties with Graves' hyperthyroidism that later progressed to Graves' ophthalmopathy. CDR3 DNA sequence: TGCGCCAGCAGCCAAGGGCGGGGACAGGGGAAGACTGAAGCTTTCTTT. This encodes CASSQGRGQGKTEAFF.